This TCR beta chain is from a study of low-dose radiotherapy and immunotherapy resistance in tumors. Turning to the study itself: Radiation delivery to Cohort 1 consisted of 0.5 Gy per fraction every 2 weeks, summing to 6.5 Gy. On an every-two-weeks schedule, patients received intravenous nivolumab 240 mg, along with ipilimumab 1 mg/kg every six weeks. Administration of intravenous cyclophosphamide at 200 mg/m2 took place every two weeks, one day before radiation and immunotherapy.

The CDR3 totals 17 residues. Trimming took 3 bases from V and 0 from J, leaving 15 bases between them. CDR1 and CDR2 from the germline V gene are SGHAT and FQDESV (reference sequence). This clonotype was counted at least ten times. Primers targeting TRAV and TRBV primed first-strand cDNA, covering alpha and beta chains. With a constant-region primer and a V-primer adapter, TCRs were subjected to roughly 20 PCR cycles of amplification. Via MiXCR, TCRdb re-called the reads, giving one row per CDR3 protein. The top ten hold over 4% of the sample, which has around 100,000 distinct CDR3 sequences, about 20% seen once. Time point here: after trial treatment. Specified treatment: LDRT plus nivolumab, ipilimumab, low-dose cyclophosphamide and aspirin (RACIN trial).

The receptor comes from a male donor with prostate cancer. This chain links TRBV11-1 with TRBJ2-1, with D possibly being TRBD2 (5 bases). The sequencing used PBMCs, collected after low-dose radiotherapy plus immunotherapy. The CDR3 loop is CASSFLKGGSSYNEQFF. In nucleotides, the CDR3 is TGTGCCAGCAGCTTTTTGAAGGGTGGGAGCTCCTACAATGAGCAGTTCTTC. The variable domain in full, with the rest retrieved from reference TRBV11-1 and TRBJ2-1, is EAEVAQSPRYKITEKSQAVAFWCDPISGHATLYWYRQILGQGPELLVQFQDESVVDDSQLPKDRFSAERLKGVDSTLKIQPAELGDSAMYLCASSFLKGGSSYNEQFFGPGTRLTVL.